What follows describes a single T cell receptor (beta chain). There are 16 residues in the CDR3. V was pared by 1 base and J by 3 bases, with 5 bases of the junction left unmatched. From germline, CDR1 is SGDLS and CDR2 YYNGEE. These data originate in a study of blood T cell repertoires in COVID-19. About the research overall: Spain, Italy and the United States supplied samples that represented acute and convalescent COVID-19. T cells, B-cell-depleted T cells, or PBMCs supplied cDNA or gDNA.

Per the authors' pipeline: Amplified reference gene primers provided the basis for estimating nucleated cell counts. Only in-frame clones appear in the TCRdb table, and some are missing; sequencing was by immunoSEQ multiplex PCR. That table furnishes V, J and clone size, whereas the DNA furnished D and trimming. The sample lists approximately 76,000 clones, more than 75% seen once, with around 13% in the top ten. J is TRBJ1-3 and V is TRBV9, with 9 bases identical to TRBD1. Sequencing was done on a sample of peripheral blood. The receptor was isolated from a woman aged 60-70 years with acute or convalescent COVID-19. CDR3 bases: TGTGCCAGCAGCGTATTACAGGGGGCGAATGGAAACACCATATATTTT. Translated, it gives CASSVLQGANGNTIYF.